This TCR beta chain originates from a study of T cells in Graves' hyperthyroidism and ophthalmopathy. Amplified regions were TCR beta CDR3 sequences from RNA transcripts. HTBI primers drove first-round RT-PCR of the TCR CDR3. From the multiplex PCR reads, TCRdb called clonotypes with MiXCR, one entry per CDR3 protein. Counted here are 500,000 to 650,000 distinct CDR3 sequences, about 14% occurring once; the ten biggest clones make up 9.5% to 15%. This clonotype was seen repeatedly, ten times or more. The origin of this receptor is a woman in her forties or fifties with Graves' ophthalmopathy. The sequenced material came from blood.

CDR3 amino acids: CASSPRTDRGYGYTF. Here the CDR3 DNA reads TGTGCCAGCAGCCCCAGGACGGACCGCGGCTATGGCTACACCTTC. The chain recombines TRBV3-1 with TRBJ1-2; D uncertain. CDR1 and CDR2 (germline): LGHDT, YNNKEL (reference sequence). This CDR3 has 15 residues. The V end was cut by 4 bases, the J end by 4 bases, with 16 bases between. The complete variable domain, with remaining parts taken from reference TRBV3-1 and TRBJ1-2, reads DTAVSQTPKYLVTQMGNDKSIKCEQNLGHDTMYWYKQDSKKFLKIMFSYNNKELIINETVPNRFSPKSPDKAHLNLHINSLELGDSAVYFCASSPRTDRGYGYTFGSGTRLTVV.